Listed below are T cell receptor beta chains from one sample, sequenced in a study of blood T cell repertoires in COVID-19. Profiled with immunoSEQ multiplex PCR; TCRdb holds only in-frame clones, not every one. The table records roughly 30,000 clones, 90% of them present only once. Sequencing was done on a sample of peripheral blood. These receptors were collected from a man in his 60s with active COVID-19. The CDR3 runs from the conserved cysteine through the conserved F or W. A D gene is named only where the DNA matches it firmly. Only part of the rows carry a size: once, few, many, or a class if the clone is expanded.

CDR3: CASSELAGGYYEQYF
DNA: TGTGCCAGCAGCGAACTAGCGGGGGGGTACTACGAGCAGTACTTC
size: -
J: TRBJ2-7
length: 15
D: TRBD2
V: TRBV7-2

CDR3: CASSFSDRENTEAFF
DNA: TGTGCCAGCAGTTTTTCGGACAGGGAAAACACTGAAGCTTTCTTT
size: -
J: TRBJ1-1
length: 15
D: TRBD1
V: TRBV28

CDR3: CASRHSNSPLHF
DNA: TGTGCCAGTAGGCATAGTAATTCACCCCTCCACTTT
size: -
J: TRBJ1-6
length: 12
D: -
V: TRBV19

CDR3: CAISQGQFGETQYF
DNA: TGTGCCATCAGCCAGGGACAGTTCGGGGAGACCCAGTACTTC
size: -
J: TRBJ2-5
length: 14
D: TRBD1
V: TRBV10-3

CDR3: CASSLKTGDSGNTIYF
DNA: TGTGCCAGCTCACTCAAAACAGGGGACTCTGGAAACACCATATATTTT
size: -
J: TRBJ1-3
length: 16
D: TRBD1
V: TRBV18

CDR3: CASSEEGAAYNSPLHF
DNA: TGTGCCAGCAGCGAGGAGGGGGCGGCCTATAATTCACCCCTCCACTTT
size: -
J: TRBJ1-6
length: 16
D: TRBD1
V: TRBV4-2

CDR3: CASSSPGIQYF
DNA: TGTGCCAGCAGTTCCCCAGGGATCCAGTATTTT
size: -
J: TRBJ2-3
length: 11
D: -
V: TRBV7-2

CDR3: CASSWQGGEKLFF
DNA: TGCGCCAGCAGTTGGCAGGGAGGGGAAAAACTGTTTTTT
size: -
J: TRBJ1-4
length: 13
D: -
V: TRBV5-1

CDR3: CAISEPGQGAGYGYTF
DNA: TGTGCCATCAGTGAGCCCGGTCAGGGGGCTGGTTATGGCTACACCTTC
size: -
J: TRBJ1-2
length: 16
D: TRBD1
V: TRBV10-3

CDR3: CASSLGLAGGRDEQFF
DNA: TGTGCCAGCAGCTTGGGGCTAGCGGGGGGGCGCGATGAGCAGTTCTTC
size: -
J: TRBJ2-1
length: 16
D: TRBD2
V: TRBV5-4

CDR3: CASSYGRDNSGNTIYF
DNA: TGTGCCAGCTCATATGGCAGGGACAACTCTGGAAACACCATATATTTT
size: -
J: TRBJ1-3
length: 16
D: -
V: TRBV18

CDR3: CASRQTGMNTEAFF
DNA: TGCGCCAGCAGACAGACAGGGATGAACACTGAAGCTTTCTTT
size: few
J: TRBJ1-1
length: 14
D: TRBD1
V: TRBV4-1

CDR3: CASSLNRDRPKETQYF
DNA: TGTGCCAGCAGCTTAAATAGGGACAGGCCAAAAGAGACCCAGTACTTC
size: -
J: TRBJ2-5
length: 16
D: TRBD1
V: TRBV7-9

CDR3: CASSLVRAGGYNEQFF
DNA: TGCGCCAGCAGCTTGGTGCGGGCGGGGGGCTACAATGAGCAGTTCTTC
size: -
J: TRBJ2-1
length: 16
D: TRBD2
V: TRBV5-1

CDR3: CAISEVSEKLFF
DNA: TGTGCCATCAGTGAAGTCTCGGAGAAACTGTTTTTT
size: -
J: TRBJ1-4
length: 12
D: -
V: TRBV10-3

CDR3: CSGKGAQGEAFF
DNA: TGCAGCGGCAAGGGGGCGCAGGGTGAAGCTTTCTTT
size: -
J: TRBJ1-1
length: 12
D: TRBD1
V: TRBV29-1

CDR3: CASSLGQGTSGANVLTF
DNA: TGCGCCAGCAGCTTGGGACAGGGAACCTCTGGGGCCAACGTCCTGACTTTC
size: -
J: TRBJ2-6
length: 17
D: TRBD1
V: TRBV5-1

CDR3: CASSLERGAGETQYF
DNA: TGTGCCAGCAGCTTAGAGCGGGGGGCTGGGGAGACCCAGTACTTC
size: -
J: TRBJ2-5
length: 15
D: TRBD2
V: TRBV11-3

CDR3: CASSLTGGPRNSPLHF
DNA: TGCGCCAGCAGCTTAACAGGGGGCCCCAGGAATTCACCCCTCCACTTT
size: -
J: TRBJ1-6
length: 16
D: TRBD1
V: TRBV5-1

CDR3: CASSYLDNYNEQFF
DNA: TGTGCCAGCAGTTACTTGGACAATTACAATGAGCAGTTCTTC
size: -
J: TRBJ2-1
length: 14
D: -
V: TRBV6-2/TRBV6-3

CDR3: CASSQAYRGRTEAFF
DNA: TGCGCCAGCAGCCAGGCTTACAGGGGTCGGACTGAAGCTTTCTTT
size: -
J: TRBJ1-1
length: 15
D: TRBD1
V: TRBV4-1

CDR3: CASSLSTGAYNEQFF
DNA: TGTGCCAGCAGTTTATCGACAGGGGCCTACAATGAGCAGTTCTTC
size: -
J: TRBJ2-1
length: 15
D: TRBD1
V: TRBV27

CDR3: CASSSKGARSRNTEAFF
DNA: TGTGCCAGCAGCTCGAAAGGGGCAAGAAGTAGGAACACTGAAGCTTTCTTT
size: few
J: TRBJ1-1
length: 17
D: -
V: TRBV7-9

CDR3: CASRMRGAAYNEQFF
DNA: TGTGCCAGCAGGATGCGGGGGGCCGCCTACAATGAGCAGTTCTTC
size: -
J: TRBJ2-1
length: 15
D: TRBD2
V: TRBV5-8

CDR3: CASSPGQGSNQPQHF
DNA: TGTGCCAGCAGCCCGGGACAGGGGAGCAATCAGCCCCAGCATTTT
size: -
J: TRBJ1-5
length: 15
D: TRBD1
V: TRBV11-2

CDR3: CASSIAPLRLAGGFYEQFF
DNA: TGTGCCAGCAGCATAGCCCCCCTCCGACTAGCGGGGGGTTTCTATGAGCAGTTCTTC
size: few
J: TRBJ2-1
length: 19
D: TRBD2
V: TRBV7-8

CDR3: CASSYSEADTQYF
DNA: TGTGCCAGCAGTTATTCAGAGGCAGATACGCAGTATTTT
size: -
J: TRBJ2-3
length: 13
D: -
V: TRBV6-5

CDR3: CASSALARTEAFF
DNA: TGTGCCAGCAGCGCGTTAGCGAGGACTGAAGCTTTCTTT
size: -
J: TRBJ1-1
length: 13
D: -
V: TRBV9

CDR3: CASSPDGGGNNEQFF
DNA: TGTGCCAGCAGCCCCGATGGGGGGGGGAACAATGAGCAGTTCTTC
size: -
J: TRBJ2-1
length: 15
D: TRBD2
V: TRBV3-1/TRBV3-2

CDR3: CATGKRQGPEQYF
DNA: TGTGCCACCGGCAAGAGACAGGGCCCCGAGCAGTACTTC
size: -
J: TRBJ2-7
length: 13
D: TRBD1
V: TRBV24-1

CDR3: CAIATSTVYNEQFF
DNA: TGTGCCATCGCGACTTCGACAGTTTACAATGAGCAGTTCTTC
size: -
J: TRBJ2-1
length: 14
D: -
V: TRBV10-3

CDR3: CASSAQGASGNTIYF
DNA: TGTGCCAGCAGCGCACAGGGAGCCTCTGGAAACACCATATATTTT
size: few
J: TRBJ1-3
length: 15
D: -
V: TRBV11-2

CDR3: CASSLGAGVETQYF
DNA: TGTGCCAGCAGCTTAGGAGCGGGGGTAGAGACCCAGTACTTC
size: -
J: TRBJ2-5
length: 14
D: TRBD2
V: TRBV11-2

CDR3: CSVEDRGEENIQYF
DNA: TGCAGCGTTGAGGACAGGGGGGAGGAGAACATTCAGTACTTC
size: -
J: TRBJ2-4
length: 14
D: TRBD1
V: TRBV29-1

CDR3: CASSLLLNQETQYF
DNA: TGTGCCAGCAGCCTCCTGTTAAACCAAGAGACCCAGTACTTC
size: -
J: TRBJ2-5
length: 14
D: -
V: TRBV4-2

CDR3: CATSGQGEGQPQHF
DNA: TGTGCCACCAGTGGACAGGGGGAAGGGCAGCCCCAGCATTTT
size: once
J: TRBJ1-5
length: 14
D: TRBD1
V: TRBV24-1

CDR3: CASSLVGFQETQYF
DNA: TGTGCCAGCAGCTTAGTTGGCTTTCAAGAGACCCAGTACTTC
size: -
J: TRBJ2-5
length: 14
D: -
V: TRBV11-2

CDR3: CASSFSREHTEAFF
DNA: TGTGCCAGCAGCTTCTCACGGGAACACACTGAAGCTTTCTTT
size: -
J: TRBJ1-1
length: 14
D: -
V: TRBV5-4

CDR3: CASSPTGGLVTEAFF
DNA: TGCGCCAGCAGCCCGACGGGGGGCTTGGTCACTGAAGCTTTCTTT
size: -
J: TRBJ1-1
length: 15
D: -
V: TRBV5-1

CDR3: CASSPGQGLGEQYF
DNA: TGTGCCAGCAGCCCCGGACAGGGATTGGGCGAGCAGTACTTC
size: -
J: TRBJ2-7
length: 14
D: TRBD1
V: TRBV11-3

CDR3: CASRRTGANVLTF
DNA: TGTGCCAGCAGGAGGACTGGGGCCAACGTCCTGACTTTC
size: -
J: TRBJ2-6
length: 13
D: -
V: TRBV12-3/TRBV12-4

CDR3: CASSLRGFLRSSYEQYF
DNA: TGTGCCAGCAGTTTGCGTGGGTTCCTTCGGAGCTCCTACGAGCAGTACTTC
size: -
J: TRBJ2-7
length: 17
D: -
V: TRBV28

CDR3: CASSPGQTTNEKLFF
DNA: TGTGCCAGCAGTCCGGGACAGACAACTAATGAAAAACTGTTTTTT
size: once
J: TRBJ1-4
length: 15
D: TRBD1
V: TRBV28

CDR3: CATSRQGALGQPQHF
DNA: TGTGCCACCAGCCGACAGGGGGCGCTTGGTCAGCCCCAGCATTTT
size: -
J: TRBJ1-5
length: 15
D: TRBD1
V: TRBV6-2/TRBV6-3

CDR3: CASSQETGSTDTQYF
DNA: TGTGCCAGCAGCCAAGAGACGGGGAGCACAGATACGCAGTATTTT
size: -
J: TRBJ2-3
length: 15
D: -
V: TRBV3-1/TRBV3-2

CDR3: CASSGWTGPTGNTIYF
DNA: TGTGCCAGCAGTGGGTGGACAGGGCCTACTGGAAACACCATATATTTT
size: -
J: TRBJ1-3
length: 16
D: TRBD1
V: TRBV6-1

CDR3: CASSWGQGSTEAFF
DNA: TGTGCCAGCAGCTGGGGACAGGGGAGCACTGAAGCTTTCTTT
size: -
J: TRBJ1-1
length: 14
D: TRBD1
V: TRBV11-2

CDR3: CASSSRTGVRTDTQYF
DNA: TGTGCCAGCAGCTCGAGGACAGGGGTTCGGACAGATACGCAGTATTTT
size: -
J: TRBJ2-3
length: 16
D: TRBD1
V: TRBV5-6

CDR3: CATSRGQTANTGELFF
DNA: TGTGCCACCAGCCGGGGACAGACCGCGAACACCGGGGAGCTGTTTTTT
size: -
J: TRBJ2-2
length: 16
D: TRBD1
V: TRBV24-1

CDR3: CASSNLLKYGYTF
DNA: TGTGCCAGTAGTAATCTATTGAAGTATGGCTACACCTTC
size: -
J: TRBJ1-2
length: 13
D: -
V: TRBV19

CDR3: CASSFRGGQPQHF
DNA: TGTGCCAGCAGCTTTCGAGGGGGACAGCCCCAGCATTTT
size: once
J: TRBJ1-5
length: 13
D: -
V: TRBV7-8

CDR3: CASSQDKTRGANVLTF
DNA: TGTGCCAGCAGCCAAGATAAGACAAGAGGGGCCAACGTCCTGACTTTC
size: -
J: TRBJ2-6
length: 16
D: -
V: TRBV4-2

CDR3: CASSTGTGGASTDTQYF
DNA: TGCGCCAGCAGCACAGGGACAGGGGGTGCCTCTACAGATACGCAGTATTTT
size: -
J: TRBJ2-3
length: 17
D: TRBD1
V: TRBV5-1

CDR3: CASSPRQTSGGEPWAGELFF
DNA: TGTGCCAGCAGCCCTCGACAGACTAGCGGGGGGGAGCCCTGGGCCGGGGAGCTGTTTTTT
size: -
J: TRBJ2-2
length: 20
D: TRBD2
V: TRBV4-2